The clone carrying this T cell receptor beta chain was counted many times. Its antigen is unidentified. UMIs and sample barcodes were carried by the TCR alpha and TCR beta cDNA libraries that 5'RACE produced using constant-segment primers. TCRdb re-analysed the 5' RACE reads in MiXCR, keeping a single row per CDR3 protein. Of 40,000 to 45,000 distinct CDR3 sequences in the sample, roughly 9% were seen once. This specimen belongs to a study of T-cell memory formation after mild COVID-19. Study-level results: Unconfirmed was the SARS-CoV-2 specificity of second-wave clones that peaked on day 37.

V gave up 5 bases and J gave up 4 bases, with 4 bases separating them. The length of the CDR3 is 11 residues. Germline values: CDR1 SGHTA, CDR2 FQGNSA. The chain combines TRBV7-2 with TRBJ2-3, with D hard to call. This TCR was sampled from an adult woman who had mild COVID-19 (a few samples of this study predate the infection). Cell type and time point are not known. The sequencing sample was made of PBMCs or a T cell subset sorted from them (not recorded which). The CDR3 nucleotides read TGTGCCAGCAGCCCCGCAGATACGCAGTATTTT. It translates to CASSPADTQYF.